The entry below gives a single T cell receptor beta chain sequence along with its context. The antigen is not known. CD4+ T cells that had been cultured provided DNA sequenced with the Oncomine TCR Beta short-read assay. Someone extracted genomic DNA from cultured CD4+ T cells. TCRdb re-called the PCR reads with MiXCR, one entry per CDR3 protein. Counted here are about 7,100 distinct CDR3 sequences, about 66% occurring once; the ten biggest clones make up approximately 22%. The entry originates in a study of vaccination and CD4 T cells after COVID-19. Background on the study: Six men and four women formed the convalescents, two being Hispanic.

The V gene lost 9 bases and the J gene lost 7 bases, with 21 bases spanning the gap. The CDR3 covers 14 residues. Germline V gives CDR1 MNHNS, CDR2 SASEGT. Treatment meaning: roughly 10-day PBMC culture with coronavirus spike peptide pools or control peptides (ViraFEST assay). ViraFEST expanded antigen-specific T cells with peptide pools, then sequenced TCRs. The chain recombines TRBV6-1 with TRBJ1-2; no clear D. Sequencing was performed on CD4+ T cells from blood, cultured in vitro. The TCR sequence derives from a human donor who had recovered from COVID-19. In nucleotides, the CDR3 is TGTGCCAGTAGTAAACGGGCCCCCCGCGGTGGCTACACCTTC. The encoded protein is CASSKRAPRGGYTF.